The 27 T cell receptor beta chains in this list originate from one sample, sequenced in a study of T cells in Graves' hyperthyroidism and ophthalmopathy. RNA transcripts gave rise to amplified TCR beta CDR3 regions. TCR CDR3 regions were first amplified by RT-PCR with HTBI primers. TCRdb processed the multiplex PCR reads anew with MiXCR; each CDR3 protein has one entry. The table lists hundreds of thousands of distinct CDR3 sequences, approximately 13% of them singletons. The sequencing sample was made of blood. These receptor sequences come from a woman aged 18 to 35 with Graves' hyperthyroidism.

This clonotype was counted at least ten times. The V call is TRBV14, the J call TRBJ2-1, with TRBD2 matching 7 bases. V lost 3 bases, J lost 2 bases, and 7 bases stayed unmatched. There are 16 residues in the CDR3. Germline loops: CDR1 SGHDN, CDR2 FVKESK. The CDR3 nucleotides read TGTGCCAGCAGCCAGGAAACTAGCGTACCCTACAATGAGCAGTTCTTC. It encodes CASSQETSVPYNEQFF.

In its sample, this clonotype was seen many times. The genes are TRBV10-3 and TRBJ2-1; D not certain. CDR1 and CDR2 from the germline V gene are ENHRY and SYGVKD. The CDR3 totals 11 residues. Trimming stripped 2 bases from V and 10 bases from J, with 6 bases between. In DNA, the CDR3 is TGTGCCATCAGTGAGGTTAGAGAGCAGTTCTTC. This gives the protein CAISEVREQFF.

This clonotype was recorded once. A much larger clone lies a single base off, so this may be a read error. CDR3 loop: CASSYGQGSGELSF. The CDR3 bases are TGTGCCAGCAGTTATGGACAGGGCTCCGGGGAGCTGTCTTTT. The rearrangement links TRBV7-6 to TRBJ2-2; TRBD1 agrees at 8 bases. Germline V CDR1 and CDR2: SGHVS, FNYEAQ. The CDR3 has 14 amino acids.

This clonotype was seen repeatedly, ten times or more. V is TRBV15 and J is TRBJ1-1; D call uncertain. CDR1 is LNHNV, CDR2 YYDKDF, per germline (reference sequence). V was cut by 3 bases and J by 0 bases, with 8 bases left in between. The CDR3 extends over 14 amino acids. In nucleotides, the CDR3 is TGTGCCACCAGCAGGAGCATGATGAACACTGAAGCTTTCTTT. It yields the protein CATSRSMMNTEAFF.

The gene calls are TRBV10-3 and TRBJ2-2; 7 nucleotides match TRBD1. V shed 6 bases, J shed 6 bases, and the junction held 1 base outside the gene matches. There are 12 residues in the CDR3. Germline CDR1 is ENHRY and CDR2 is SYGVKD. CDR3 amino acids: CAIRQGAGELFF. In DNA form, the CDR3 reads TGTGCCATCAGGCAGGGGGCCGGGGAGCTGTTTTTT.

This clonotype was seen at least ten times. The chain is built from TRBV15 and TRBJ2-1, with 12 bases aligning to TRBD2. With V trimmed by 3 bases and J by 8 bases, 5 bases remained unmatched. CDR1 LNHNV and CDR2 YYDKDF come from the germline V gene (reference sequence). CDR3 length: 15 amino acids. DNA of the CDR3: TGTGCCACCAGCAGGAGACTAGCGGGAGTTGATGAGCAGTTCTTC. Amino acid sequence: CATSRRLAGVDEQFF.

This clonotype appeared many times. V usage is TRBV6-1 and J usage is TRBJ1-2, with D possibly TRBD1 on 5 matching bases. Trimming removed 10 bases at V and 3 bases at J, with 15 bases between. This CDR3 spans 13 amino acids. The germline V gene encodes CDR1 MNHNS and CDR2 SASEGT. The DNA for the CDR3 is TGTGCCACCCAAACCGACAGCTACTATGGCTACACCTTC. Its translation is CATQTDSYYGYTF.

The genes are TRBV18 and TRBJ2-7, with D uncertain. The CDR3 consists of 15 residues. The V gene's germline CDR1 is KGHSH and CDR2 LQKENI. Trimming pared 0 bases from V and 2 bases from J, leaving 11 bases between. CDR3 sequence (DNA): TGTGCCAGCTCACCACCGTCCGTGGCTGCCTACGAGCAGTACTTC. Translated: CASSPPSVAAYEQYF.

The chain recombines TRBV15 with TRBJ1-4, with unresolved D. The CDR3 contains 14 residues. Germline values: CDR1 LNHNV, CDR2 YYDKDF (reference sequence). V shed 0 bases and J shed 4 bases, with 6 bases lying between them. The CDR3 protein is CATSRDRVNEKLFF. CDR3 DNA: TGTGCCACCAGCAGAGATCGGGTTAATGAAAAACTGTTTTTT. Full variable domain (missing parts from reference TRBV15 and TRBJ1-4): DAMVIQNPRYQVTQFGKPVTLSCSQTLNHNVMYWYQQKSSQAPKLLFHYYDKDFNNEADTPDNFQSRRPNTSFCFLDIRSPGLGDTAMYLCATSRDRVNEKLFFGSGTQLSVL.

This clonotype was detected many times. The chain carries TRBV28 and TRBJ1-2; TRBD1 is a possible D gene (5 bases). The germline gives CDR1 MDHEN, CDR2 SYDVKM. This CDR3 is 14 amino acids long. V gave up 8 bases and J gave up 2 bases, with 15 bases separating them. The CDR3 DNA sequence: TGTGCCAGCGGTAGAAACCGGGACAACTATGGCTACACCTTC. It specifies CASGRNRDNYGYTF.

The chain is built from TRBV12-3 or TRBV12-4 and TRBJ2-2, with 11 bases fitting TRBD1. The J segment lost 6 bases and the V segment lost 6 bases, leaving 12 bases of the junction unmatched. This CDR3 has 17 residues. CDR3 sequence reads: CASSPGGPGQGAGELFF. The CDR3 nucleotides read TGTGCCAGCAGCCCAGGGGGCCCGGGACAGGGGGCCGGGGAGCTGTTTTTT.

This clonotype was counted a few times. A much bigger clone sits one base away, suggesting this may be a read error. V usage is TRBV12-3 or TRBV12-4 and J usage is TRBJ1-1; TRBD1 matches 11 bases. The CDR3 runs to 15 residues. The CDR3 DNA reads as TGTGCCAGCAGTTTTTGGACAGGGGGCATGACTGGAGCTTTCTTT. This gives the protein CASSFWTGGMTGAFF.

This clonotype was detected many times. V and J are TRBV6-5 and TRBJ2-1, with D unresolved. V lost 4 bases, J lost 4 bases, and 8 bases lay in between. The germline V gene encodes CDR1 MNHEY and CDR2 SVGAGI. The CDR3 covers 13 residues. The DNA of the CDR3 is TGTGCCAGCAGTTCGGACCGGTACAATGAGCAGTTCTTC. Protein: CASSSDRYNEQFF.

This clonotype was seen many times. This chain connects TRBV7-2 to TRBJ2-7, with D maybe TRBD2 (6 bases). Germline CDR1 reads SGHTA; CDR2 reads FQGNSA. V lost 1 base to trimming and J lost 3 bases, with 13 bases between them. The length of the CDR3 is 15 residues. This CDR3 reads CASSLGGEVVYEQYF. CDR3 in DNA: TGTGCCAGCAGCTTAGGAGGGGAGGTCGTCTACGAGCAGTACTTC.

The chain employs TRBV28 and TRBJ2-5; TRBD2 matches at 10 bases. This CDR3 is 16 amino acids long. Per the germline V gene, CDR1 is MDHEN and CDR2 is SYDVKM. The trim removed 1 base at V and 9 bases at J, leaving 11 bases unmatched. CDR3 sequence reads: CASSLSASGSIEAQYF. CDR3 nucleotide sequence: TGTGCCAGCAGTTTATCGGCTAGCGGGAGTATTGAGGCCCAGTACTTC. Together with reference TRBV28 and TRBJ2-5, the CDR3 gives the full variable domain: DVKVTQSSRYLVKRTGEKVFLECVQDMDHENMFWYRQDPGLGLRLIYFSYDVKMKEKGDIPEGYSVSREKKERFSLILESASTNQTSMYLCASSLSASGSIEAQYFGPGTRLLVL.

This clonotype was counted many times. The chain couples TRBV20-1 to TRBJ1-4, with D perhaps matching TRBD1 (5 bases). Deletions cut 0 bases from V and 8 bases from J, with 16 bases between. This CDR3 has 15 amino acids. Germline CDR1 reads DFQATT; CDR2 reads SNEGSKA (reference sequence). DNA for the CDR3: TGCAGTGCTAGAGATCCCCGAGGGGCGGGGGAAAAACTGTTTTTT. Encoded protein: CSARDPRGAGEKLFF.

This clonotype was counted at least ten times. V gene TRBV28 combines with J gene TRBJ1-1; TRBD1 aligns across 8 bases. From germline, CDR1 is MDHEN and CDR2 SYDVKM. CDR3 size: 16 residues. V was clipped by 5 bases and J by 3 bases; unmatched bases: 11. CDR3 sequence: CASSPDRVWRYTEAFF. Written as DNA, the CDR3 is TGTGCCAGCAGTCCGGACAGGGTCTGGAGGTACACTGAAGCTTTCTTT.

Many counts were recorded for this clonotype. The chain joins TRBV28 to TRBJ2-1; TRBD2 agrees at 7 bases. The CDR3 contains 15 residues. Trimming removed 6 bases from V and 5 bases from J; junction bases left unmatched: 10. The V gene's germline CDR1 is MDHEN and CDR2 SYDVKM. This CDR3 reads CASRGSSGTHNEQFF. CDR3 nucleotide sequence: TGTGCCAGCAGGGGGTCTAGCGGCACCCACAATGAGCAGTTCTTC.

This clonotype has more than one count but fewer than ten. The rearrangement uses TRBV19 and TRBJ1-2, with 7 positions matching TRBD1. This CDR3 is built from 13 residues. Germline lookup yields CDR1 LNHDA and CDR2 SQIVND (reference sequence). V was clipped by 8 bases and J by 6 bases; unmatched bases: 9. This CDR3 reads CASLTSGGNGYTF. The CDR3 nucleotides are TGTGCCAGTCTAACTTCAGGGGGGAATGGCTACACCTTC.

This clonotype has a count of ten or more. This sequence joins TRBV7-2 and TRBJ1-4; TRBD1 is a possible D gene (6 bases). The CDR3 extends over 13 amino acids. V gave up 6 bases and J gave up 7 bases, with 12 bases separating them. Germline V gene lookup returns CDR1 SGHTA and CDR2 FQGNSA. The CDR3 protein is CASRETGLEKLFF. CDR3 in DNA: TGTGCCAGCAGGGAGACAGGTCTTGAAAAACTGTTTTTT. Supplemented by reference TRBV7-2 and TRBJ1-4, the full variable domain reads GAGVSQSPSNKVTEKGKDVELRCDPISGHTALYWYRQSLGQGLEFLIYFQGNSAPDKSGLPSDRFSAERTGGSVSTLTIQRTQQEDSAVYLCASRETGLEKLFFGSGTQLSVL.

Ten or more counts support this clonotype. The chain joins TRBV10-3 to TRBJ1-2; 7 nucleotides match TRBD1. Germline loops: CDR1 ENHRY, CDR2 SYGVKD. The CDR3 runs to 11 residues. Trimming cost V 8 bases and J 6 bases; bases outside gene matches: 3. The CDR3 coding sequence is TGTGCCATCTTTGGACAGGATGGCTACACCTTC. Protein sequence: CAIFGQDGYTF.

V and J are TRBV5-4 and TRBJ2-4; a possible D gene is TRBD2 (5 bases). V lost 3 bases and J 7 bases, leaving 17 bases between the germline ends. This CDR3 contains 15 residues. Germline lookup yields CDR1 SGHNT and CDR2 YYREEE (reference sequence). CDR3 sequence: CASSSNLASANIQYF. The CDR3 DNA reads as TGTGCCAGCAGCTCAAATTTAGCGTCTGCCAACATTCAGTACTTC.

This clonotype was recorded only once. A much more abundant neighbour one base away suggests this may be a read error. The chain carries TRBV29-1 and TRBJ1-1, with a tentative D call TRBD1 (5 bases). Germline CDR1 is SQVTM and CDR2 is ANQGSEA. This CDR3 is built from 13 residues. The chain's CDR3 is CSVGWGGNTEAFF. CDR3 DNA sequence: TGCAGTGTTGGGTGGGGCGGGAACACTGAAGCTTTCTTT.

This clonotype was counted many times. The chain has TRBV7-8 and TRBJ1-2, with D perhaps matching TRBD1 (6 bases). The CDR3 covers 13 residues. The V and J ends lost 4 bases and 8 bases respectively, with 14 bases between them. CDR1 SGHVS and CDR2 FQNEAQ come from the germline V gene. The DNA for the CDR3 is TGTGCCAGCAGCTCTACAGGGTTTCGCGGCTACACCTTC. It specifies CASSSTGFRGYTF.

This clonotype was counted ten times or more. The chain is built from TRBV29-1 and TRBJ2-7; D might be TRBD1 (5 bases). V was clipped by 5 bases and J by 3 bases, with 11 bases between them. CDR1 and CDR2 from the germline V gene are SQVTM and ANQGSEA. This CDR3 spans 12 amino acids. The CDR3 coding sequence is TGCAGCGTTTATGACAGCTTCTACGAGCAGTACTTC. Translating gives CSVYDSFYEQYF.

This clonotype was found many times. V gene TRBV28 combines with J gene TRBJ2-1, with D possibly being TRBD2 (6 bases). This CDR3 is built from 15 residues. The V end lost 6 bases, the J end lost 3 bases, and 15 bases lay between the germline ends. Germline CDR1 MDHEN, CDR2 SYDVKM. CDR3 region: CASSPSGSLYNEQFF. The CDR3 coding sequence is TGTGCCAGCAGCCCCAGCGGGTCTCTCTACAATGAGCAGTTCTTC.

There are a few counts of this clonotype. This rearrangement joins TRBV18 to TRBJ2-1; TRBD1 agrees at 7 bases. Germline trimming cut 3 bases from V and 7 bases from J; bases unmatched to any gene: 15. CDR1 is KGHSH and CDR2 is LQKENI in the germline V gene. This CDR3 comprises 17 residues. The DNA of the CDR3 is TGTGCCAGCTCACCCCTAAGACAGGGTTTAGCCGAAAATGAGCAGTTCTTC. Residues: CASSPLRQGLAENEQFF.